The present T cell receptor beta chain was sequenced within a study of cytomegalovirus exposure and HLA in healthy donors. General study results and limits: Cytomegalovirus-associated status was assigned to about 160 TCR beta chains. Highly shared variants forming one cluster were likely a sequencing artifact. Common viral pathogens were later found to be apparently linked to several of the most significant clusters.

This CDR3 has 14 residues. V dropped 0 bases and J dropped 5 bases, with 10 bases sitting between them. The V gene's germline CDR1 is LGHNA and CDR2 YSLEER. Note on this clone: Its matching antigen is unknown.

PCR amplification relied on 60 Vbeta primers (plus 13 Jbeta primers). Generated by immunoSEQ multiplex PCR, the TCRdb table keeps only in-frame clones and is missing some. The sample contains 150,000 to 200,000 clones, 72% of which appear only once. The rearrangement links TRBV4-3 to TRBJ2-5, with D maybe TRBD2 (5 bases). The clonotype originates from a human donor in good health. Sequenced input: PBMCs. The CDR3 DNA is TGCGCCAGCAGCCAAGACCTTCGGGGTGAGACCCAGTACTTC. This sequence encodes CASSQDLRGETQYF.